This T cell receptor beta chain was recovered during a study of cytomegalovirus exposure and HLA in healthy donors. About the study: Previous work identified some 120 million unique TCR beta sequences from roughly 170 million T cells.

Germline V gene sequence: CDR1 SSHAT, CDR2 FNYEAQ (reference sequence). Deletions cut 0 bases from V and 4 bases from J, with 4 bases between. This CDR3 region has 13 residues. The PCR employed 60 Vbeta primers together with 13 Jbeta primers. Source study methods: A follow-up analysis tallied tens of millions of unique TCR beta chains, roughly 11 million shared. Measured with immunoSEQ multiplex PCR; TCRdb has only the in-frame clones, and not every one. V and J calls and clone size come straight from that table; D and trimming were deduced from the DNA. This sample has 110,000 or so clones; approximately 78% occur once, and the top ten carry more than 1.5%.

Sequencing input: PBMCs. The chain has TRBV7-7 and TRBJ1-5; D ambiguous. The clonotype was recovered from a man aged 40-49 years in good health and CMV-seronegative. CDR3 sequence (DNA): TGTGCCAGCAGCTTAGCCCAGAATCAGCCCCAGCATTTT. Translated, it gives CASSLAQNQPQHF. The variable domain in full, completed from reference TRBV7-7 and TRBJ1-5, reads GAGVSQSPRYKVTKRGQDVTLRCDPISSHATLYWYQQALGQGPEFLTYFNYEAQPDKSGLPSDRFSAERPEGSISTLTIQRTEQRDSAMYRCASSLAQNQPQHFGDGTRLSIL.